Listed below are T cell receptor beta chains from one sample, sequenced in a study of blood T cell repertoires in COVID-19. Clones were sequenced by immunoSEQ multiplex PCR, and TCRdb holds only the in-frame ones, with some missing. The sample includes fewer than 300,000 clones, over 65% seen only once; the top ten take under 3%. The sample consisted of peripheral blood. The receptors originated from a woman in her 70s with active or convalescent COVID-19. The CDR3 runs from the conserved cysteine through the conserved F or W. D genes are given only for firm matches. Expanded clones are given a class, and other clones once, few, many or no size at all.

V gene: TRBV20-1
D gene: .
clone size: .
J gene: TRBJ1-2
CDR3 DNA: TGCAGTGCTGGGGGCCAGCCCGGCTACACCTTC
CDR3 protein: CSAGGQPGYTF

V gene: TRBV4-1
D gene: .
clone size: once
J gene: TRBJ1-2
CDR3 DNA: TGCGCCAGCAGCCTCCCCCCCGGGGGCTACACCTTC
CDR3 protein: CASSLPPGGYTF

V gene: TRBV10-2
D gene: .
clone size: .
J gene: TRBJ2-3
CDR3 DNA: TGCGCCACCTCACGAGGGGGTTCCACAGATACGCAGTATTTT
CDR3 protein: CATSRGGSTDTQYF

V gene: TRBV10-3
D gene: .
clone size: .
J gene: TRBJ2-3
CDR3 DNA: TGTGCCATCACCGGACTCACAGATACGCAGTATTTT
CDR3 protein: CAITGLTDTQYF

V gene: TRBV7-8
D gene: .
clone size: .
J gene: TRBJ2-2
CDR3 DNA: TGTGCCAGCAGCTTAAGGGAGCAGTACGGTGCCGGGGAGCTGTTTTTT
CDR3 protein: CASSLREQYGAGELFF

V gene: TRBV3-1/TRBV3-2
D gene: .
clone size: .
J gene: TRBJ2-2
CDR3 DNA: TGTGCCAGCAGCCAGCCCGGGTCCGGGGAGCTGTTTTTT
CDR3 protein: CASSQPGSGELFF

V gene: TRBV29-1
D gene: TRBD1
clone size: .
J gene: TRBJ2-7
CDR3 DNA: TGCAGCGTTGAAGGGGACAGGGACGAGCAGTACTTC
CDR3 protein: CSVEGDRDEQYF

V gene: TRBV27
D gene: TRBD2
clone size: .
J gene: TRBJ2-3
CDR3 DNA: TGTGCCAGCAGTTTATCGGCGGGAGGGGGCACAGATACGCAGTATTTT
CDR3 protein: CASSLSAGGGTDTQYF

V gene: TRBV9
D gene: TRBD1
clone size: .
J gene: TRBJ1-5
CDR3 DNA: TGTGCCAGCAGCGTTGGACAGGGGAGTTGGCAGCCCCAGCATTTT
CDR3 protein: CASSVGQGSWQPQHF

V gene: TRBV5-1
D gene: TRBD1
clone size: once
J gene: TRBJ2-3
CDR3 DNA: TGCGCCAGCAGCTTACAGGGGGTTGGCACAGATACGCAGTATTTT
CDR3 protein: CASSLQGVGTDTQYF

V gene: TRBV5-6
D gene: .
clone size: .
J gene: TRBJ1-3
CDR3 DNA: TGTGCCAGCAGCTTGGTTTCGGGAGGAGAAAGCCTTGGAAACACCATATATTTT
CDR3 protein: CASSLVSGGESLGNTIYF

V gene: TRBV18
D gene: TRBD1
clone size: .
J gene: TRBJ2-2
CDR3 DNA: TGTGCCAGCTCACCGAACTCGGGACAGGGCAACACCGGGGAGCTGTTTTTT
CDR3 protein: CASSPNSGQGNTGELFF

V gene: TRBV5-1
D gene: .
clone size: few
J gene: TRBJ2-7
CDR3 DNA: TGCGCCAGCAGCTTGTTAGGCCAGGGAGGACACTCCTACGAGCAGTACTTC
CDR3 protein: CASSLLGQGGHSYEQYF

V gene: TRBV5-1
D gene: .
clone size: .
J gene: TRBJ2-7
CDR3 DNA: TGCGCCAGCAGCCGGGAAACTGCCTACGAGCAGTACTTC
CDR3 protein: CASSRETAYEQYF

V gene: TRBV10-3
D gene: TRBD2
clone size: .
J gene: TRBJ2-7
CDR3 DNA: TGTGCCATCAGTGGGGACCTAGCGGGAGACGACTACGAGCAGTACTTC
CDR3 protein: CAISGDLAGDDYEQYF

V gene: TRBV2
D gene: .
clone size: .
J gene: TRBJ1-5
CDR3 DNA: TGTGCCAGCAGTGACGGCGGGCCCCAGGGGAATCAGCCCCAGCATTTT
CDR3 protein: CASSDGGPQGNQPQHF

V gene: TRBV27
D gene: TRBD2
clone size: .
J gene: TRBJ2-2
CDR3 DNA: TGTGCCAGCAGTTTGGTGCCCGGGGGGGCCACCGGGGAGCTGTTTTTT
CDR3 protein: CASSLVPGGATGELFF

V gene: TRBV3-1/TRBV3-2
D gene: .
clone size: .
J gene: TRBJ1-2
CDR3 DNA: TGTGCCAGCAGCCAAGATAACAGTCTTGGCTACACCTTC
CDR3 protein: CASSQDNSLGYTF

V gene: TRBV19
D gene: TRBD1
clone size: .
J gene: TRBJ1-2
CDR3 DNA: TGTGCCAGTAGTACACAGGGGGCGGACTATGGCTACACCTTC
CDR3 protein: CASSTQGADYGYTF

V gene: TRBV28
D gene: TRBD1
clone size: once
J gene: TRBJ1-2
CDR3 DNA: TGTGCCAGCAGTTTAACGGACAGGGCGATGGGCTACACCTTC
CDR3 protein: CASSLTDRAMGYTF

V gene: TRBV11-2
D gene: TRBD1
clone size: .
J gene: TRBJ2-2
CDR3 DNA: TGTGCCAGCAGCTTCATGCTCCGGACAGGGGGAGGCGGGGAGCTGTTTTTT
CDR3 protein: CASSFMLRTGGGGELFF

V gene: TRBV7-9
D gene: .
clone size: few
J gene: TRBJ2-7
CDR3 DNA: TGTGCCAGCAGCGGAGAGGGTAGCTCCTACGAGCAGTACTTC
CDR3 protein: CASSGEGSSYEQYF

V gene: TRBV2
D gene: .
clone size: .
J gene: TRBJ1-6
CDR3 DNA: TGTGCCACCAATAGCCCGAGGGATTCACCCCTCCACTTT
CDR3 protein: CATNSPRDSPLHF

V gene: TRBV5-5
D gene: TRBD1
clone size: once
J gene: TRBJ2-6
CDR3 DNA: TGTGCCAGCAGCTGGGGGACAGGGGCAGGAACAGGGGCCAACGTCCTGACTTTC
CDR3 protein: CASSWGTGAGTGANVLTF

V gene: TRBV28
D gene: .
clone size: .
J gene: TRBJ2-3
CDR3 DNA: TGTGCCAGCAGTTTAGGGGCCAGGGCAGATACGCAGTATTTT
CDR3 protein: CASSLGARADTQYF

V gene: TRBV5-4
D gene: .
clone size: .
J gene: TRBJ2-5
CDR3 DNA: TGTGCCAGCAGCCCCCGTTGGCGGGAAGAGACCCAGTACTTC
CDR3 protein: CASSPRWREETQYF

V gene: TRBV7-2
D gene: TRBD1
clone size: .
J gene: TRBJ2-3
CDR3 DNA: TGTGCCAGCAGCTTAGCAGCCGGGACAGATAGCACAGATACGCAGTATTTT
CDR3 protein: CASSLAAGTDSTDTQYF

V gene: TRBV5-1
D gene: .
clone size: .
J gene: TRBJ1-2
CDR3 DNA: TGCGCCAGCAGCTTGGACCCCTCGACAGGAGCCGTTTGGTTC
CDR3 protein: CASSLDPSTGAVWF

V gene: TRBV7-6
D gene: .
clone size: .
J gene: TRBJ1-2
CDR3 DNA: TGTGCCAGCAGCCCGGGTGTGACAGCTATAAACTATGGCTACACCTTC
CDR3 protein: CASSPGVTAINYGYTF

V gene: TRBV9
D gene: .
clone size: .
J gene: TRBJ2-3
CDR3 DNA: TGTGCCAGCAGCGTAGATACCAGGGCGGATACGCAGTATTTT
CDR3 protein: CASSVDTRADTQYF

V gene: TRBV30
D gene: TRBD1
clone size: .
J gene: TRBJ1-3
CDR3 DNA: TGTGCCTGGAGTCAGACAGGGTCTGGAAACACCATATATTTT
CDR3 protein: CAWSQTGSGNTIYF

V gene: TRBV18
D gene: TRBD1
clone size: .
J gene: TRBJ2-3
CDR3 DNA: TGTGCCAGCTCCCAACAGGGGTCTAGCACAGATACGCAGTATTTT
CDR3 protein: CASSQQGSSTDTQYF

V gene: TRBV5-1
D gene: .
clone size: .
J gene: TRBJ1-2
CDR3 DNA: TGCGCCAGCAGCTCAAAAGACAGACTTTATGGCTACACCTTC
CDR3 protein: CASSSKDRLYGYTF

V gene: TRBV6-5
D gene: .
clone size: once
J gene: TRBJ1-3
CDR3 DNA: TGTGCCAGCAGTTTCAGGGTCCCTGGAAACACCATATATTTT
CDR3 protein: CASSFRVPGNTIYF

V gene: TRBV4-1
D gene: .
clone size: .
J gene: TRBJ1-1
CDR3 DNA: TGCGCCAGCAGCCCCTGGGGGGGTAGAAACACTGAAGCTTTCTTT
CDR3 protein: CASSPWGGRNTEAFF

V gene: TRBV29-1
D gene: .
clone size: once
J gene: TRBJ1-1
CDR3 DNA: TGCAGCGTTAGGCAGGGCGAGAACACTGAAGCTTTCTTT
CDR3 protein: CSVRQGENTEAFF

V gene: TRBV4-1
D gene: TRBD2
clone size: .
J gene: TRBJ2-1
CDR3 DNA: TGCGCCAGCAGCCAAAGATCCCCGACTAGCGGGGGGCTGGAGTACAATGAGCAGTTCTTC
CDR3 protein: CASSQRSPTSGGLEYNEQFF

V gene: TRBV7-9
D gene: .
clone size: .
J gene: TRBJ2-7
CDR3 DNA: TGTGCCAGCAGCTTAGCGTCGGCAGGGGCGCCCGACGAGCAGTACTTC
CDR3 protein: CASSLASAGAPDEQYF

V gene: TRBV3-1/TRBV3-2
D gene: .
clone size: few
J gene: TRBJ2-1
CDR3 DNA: TGTGCCAGCAGCCAAGAGACGGCAACTCGACTAGTTCAAGGTTGGGCCAATGAGCAGTTCTTC
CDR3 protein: CASSQETATRLVQGWANEQFF

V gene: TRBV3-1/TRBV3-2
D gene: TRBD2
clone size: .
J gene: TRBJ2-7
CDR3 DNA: TGTGCCAGCAGCCTGGGACTAGGGTACGAGCAGTACTTC
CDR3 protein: CASSLGLGYEQYF

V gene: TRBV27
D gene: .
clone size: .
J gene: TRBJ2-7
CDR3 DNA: TGTGCCAGCAGTTTAGAAGGGGTACAGGGCTACGAGCAGTACTTC
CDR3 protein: CASSLEGVQGYEQYF

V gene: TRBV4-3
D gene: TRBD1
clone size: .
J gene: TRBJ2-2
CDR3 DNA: TGCGCCAGCAGCCAGACGACAGGGACCACCGGGGAGCTGTTTTTT
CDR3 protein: CASSQTTGTTGELFF

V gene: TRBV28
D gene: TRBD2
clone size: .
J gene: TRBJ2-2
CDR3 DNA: TGTGCCAGCAGCCTCCCCGGACTAGCGGGAGTCGGGGAGCTGTTTTTT
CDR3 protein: CASSLPGLAGVGELFF

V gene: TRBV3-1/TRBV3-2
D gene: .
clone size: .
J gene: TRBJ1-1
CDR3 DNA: TGTGCCAGCAGTTGGAGCCCCGCTGAAGCTTTCTTT
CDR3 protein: CASSWSPAEAFF

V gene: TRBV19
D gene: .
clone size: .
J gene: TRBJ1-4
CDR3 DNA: TGTGCCAGTAGTACTCCCCGGACAGAAAATGAAAAACTGTTTTTT
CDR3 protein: CASSTPRTENEKLFF

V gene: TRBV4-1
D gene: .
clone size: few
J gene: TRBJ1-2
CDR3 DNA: TGCGCCAGCAGCCAAGGGGGCAGACCACCAAACTATGGCTACACCTTC
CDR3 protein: CASSQGGRPPNYGYTF

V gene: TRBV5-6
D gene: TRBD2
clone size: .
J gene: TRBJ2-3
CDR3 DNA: TGTGCCAGCAGCTTTTCCGGGGGGGCTTTTGATACGCAGTATTTT
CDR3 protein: CASSFSGGAFDTQYF

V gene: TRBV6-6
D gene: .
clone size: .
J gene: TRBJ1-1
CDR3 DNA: TGTGCCATCGCGACAGGTTTATTTCCTGAAGCTTTCTTT
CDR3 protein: CAIATGLFPEAFF

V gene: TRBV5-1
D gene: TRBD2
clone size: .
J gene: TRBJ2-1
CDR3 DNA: TGCGCCAGCGGTCCTAGCGGGCAGAGTTACAATGAGCAGTTCTTC
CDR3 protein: CASGPSGQSYNEQFF

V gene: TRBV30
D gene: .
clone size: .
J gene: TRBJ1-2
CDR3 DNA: TGTGCCTGGAGTGCCTACTACAGAGGGTATGGCTACACCTTC
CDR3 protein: CAWSAYYRGYGYTF

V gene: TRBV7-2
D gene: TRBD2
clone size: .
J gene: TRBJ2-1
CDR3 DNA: TGTGCCAGCAGCTTATACGGTCAAGCGGGGGGAAACAATGAGCAGTTCTTC
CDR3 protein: CASSLYGQAGGNNEQFF

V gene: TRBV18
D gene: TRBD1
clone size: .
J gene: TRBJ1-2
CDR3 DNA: TGTGCCAGCTCCCAAGGGACAGGGTCCGAGGGCTACACCTTC
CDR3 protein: CASSQGTGSEGYTF